The 7 T cell receptor beta chains presented below share a single source sample, sequenced in a study of OX40 agonist ivuxolimab in advanced cancers. Some clones are missing from TCRdb's copy, which holds only in-frame ones; the method was immunoSEQ multiplex PCR. This table has about 85,000 clones, 65% to 90% appearing once. The sequencing here drew on CD4+ or CD8+ T cells sorted from blood, taken in a trial of the OX40 agonist ivuxolimab. These receptors came from an adult with an advanced solid tumor such as melanoma, head and neck, liver or kidney cancer.

The chain couples TRBV5-4 to TRBJ1-2; D may be TRBD1 (5 bases). V lost 2 bases and J 2 bases, leaving 10 bases between the germline ends. CDR1 is SGHNT, CDR2 YYREEE, per germline (reference sequence). The CDR3 runs 14 residues. CDR3 DNA sequence: TGTGCCAGCAGCTTTGTGGGGCAGAACTATGGCTACACCTTC. Translation: CASSFVGQNYGYTF.

J is TRBJ1-4 and V is TRBV5-8; D ambiguous. The CDR3 is 14 amino acids. Germline V lookup: CDR1 SGHTS, CDR2 YDEGEE. V lost 4 bases, J lost 3 bases, and 10 bases lay in between. CDR3 bases: TGTGCCAGCAGCCGGGAACAGTCTAATGAAAAACTGTTTTTT. Amino acids: CASSREQSNEKLFF. Combining the CDR3 with reference TRBV5-8 and TRBJ1-4 gives the whole variable domain EAGVTQSPTHLIKTRGQQATLRCSPISGHTSVYWYQQALGLGLQFLLWYDEGEERNRGNFPPRFSGRQFPNYSSELNVNALELEDSALYLCASSREQSNEKLFFGSGTQLSVL.

The rearrangement links TRBV12-5 to TRBJ2-1; 8 nucleotides agree with TRBD1. Germline values: CDR1 LGHNT, CDR2 FRNRAP. This CDR3 has 15 residues. Unmatched junction bases numbered 13, after V lost 7 bases and J lost 8 bases. For the CDR3, the DNA is TGTGCTAGTGCCCTGCGGACAGGGTATCCTGATGAGCAGTTCTTC. Translation: CASALRTGYPDEQFF. Using reference TRBV12-5 and TRBJ2-1 for the parts outside the CDR3, the full variable domain is DARVTQTPRHKVTEMGQEVTMRCQPILGHNTVFWYRQTMMQGLELLAYFRNRAPLDDSGMPKDRFSAEMPDATLATLKIQPSEPRDSAVYFCASALRTGYPDEQFFGPGTRLTVL.

The rearrangement uses TRBV28 and TRBJ1-6; the D gene is possibly TRBD1 (5 bases). V was cut by 3 bases and J by 9 bases, with 9 bases left in between. The germline CDR1 and CDR2 sequences are MDHEN and SYDVKM. The CDR3 consists of 13 residues. The CDR3 DNA sequence: TGTGCCAGCAGTTTTGCAGGGCGTTCACCCCTCCACTTT. Residues: CASSFAGRSPLHF.

The V gene is TRBV9, the J gene TRBJ1-5; D is unresolved. Germline lookup yields CDR1 SGDLS and CDR2 YYNGEE. The V gene lost 4 bases and the J gene lost 1 base, with 9 bases spanning the gap. This CDR3 comprises 14 residues. CDR3 protein: CASSPLPSNQPQHF. CDR3 coding DNA: TGTGCCAGCAGCCCTCTCCCCAGCAATCAGCCCCAGCATTTT.

The chain is built from TRBV12-5 and TRBJ2-1; D unresolved. The CDR3 totals 12 residues. The V gene's germline CDR1 is LGHNT and CDR2 FRNRAP. With 1 base removed from V and 5 bases from J, the gap between germline ends came to 3 bases. Written as DNA, the CDR3 is TGTGCTAGTGGTTTGGAGCACAATGAGCAGTTCTTC. The encoded protein is CASGLEHNEQFF.

V usage is TRBV10-3 and J usage is TRBJ2-3; possible D gene TRBD2, 6 bases. Per the germline V gene, CDR1 is ENHRY and CDR2 is SYGVKD. V gave up 3 bases and J gave up 6 bases, with 16 bases separating them. This CDR3 spans 15 amino acids. CDR3 in amino acids: CAISEAGGTGDTQYF. DNA for the CDR3: TGTGCCATCAGTGAAGCTGGGGGGACGGGGGATACGCAGTATTTT.